This is a list of T cell receptor beta chains from one sample in a study of regulatory T cells in long-lasting Graves disease. Using its own MiXCR run on the multiplex PCR reads, TCRdb lists one record per CDR3 protein. The profile shows around 400,000 distinct CDR3 sequences, around 20% of them singletons. The source material was peripheral blood mononuclear cells (PBMCs), sampled when the disease was refractory, from a patient treated with antithyroid drugs. The source is a female donor with Graves disease. CDR3s include the opening cysteine and the closing phenylalanine or tryptophan. Fields, in order: D gene, clone size, J gene, V gene, CDR3 DNA, CDR3 protein. The D gene is left open where the match is weak. The listing skips clone size in some rows; elsewhere it reads once, few, many or a size class.

NA	many	TRBJ2-5	TRBV7-6	TGTGCCAGCAGCTCAGACAGAACTCAAGAGACCCAGTACTTC	CASSSDRTQETQYF
NA	many	TRBJ1-2	TRBV24-1	TGTGCCACCAGTGCCGGTTATGACACCAACTATGGCTACACCTTC	CATSAGYDTNYGYTF
NA	few	TRBJ2-3	TRBV6-1	TGTGCCAGCACCAATCAGATCGGGAGAGAGGGGACAGATACGCAGTATTTT	CASTNQIGREGTDTQYF
NA	NA	TRBJ2-5	TRBV5-6	TGTGCCAGCAGCTTGGCCGGCGAGGGTACGTCAGAGACCCAGTACTTC	CASSLAGEGTSETQYF
NA	many	TRBJ2-7	TRBV12-3/TRBV12-4	TGTGCCAGCAGCTTGGGCCAATCCTACGAGCAGTACTTC	CASSLGQSYEQYF
TRBD1	NA	TRBJ2-2	TRBV29-1	TGCAGCGCTGAAGCCGTCCGGGACAGGGTCGGGGAGCTGTTTTTT	CSAEAVRDRVGELFF
NA	many	TRBJ1-4	TRBV28	TGTGCCAGCAGGCTTGGGACCAGGGAAAAACTGTTTTTT	CASRLGTREKLFF
NA	NA	TRBJ1-1	TRBV5-5	TGTGCCAGCAGCTTGGTCGCGACTATGAACACTGAAGCTTTCTTT	CASSLVATMNTEAFF
NA	NA	TRBJ2-2	TRBV5-1	TGCGCCAGCAGCTTGGGGCGGGACAGTCACACCGGGGAGCTGTCTTTT	CASSLGRDSHTGELSF
NA	many	TRBJ2-2	TRBV28	TGTGCCAGCAGTTTATTGGCTCTTGGGGGCACCGGGGAGCTGTTTTTT	CASSLLALGGTGELFF
TRBD1	many	TRBJ1-2	TRBV20-1	TGCAGTGCTAGAGGACAGGGCTATGGCTACACCTTC	CSARGQGYGYTF
NA	NA	TRBJ2-7	TRBV19	TGTGCCAGTCGCAACTCGTTCTCCTACGAGCAGTACTTC	CASRNSFSYEQYF
NA	NA	TRBJ2-5	TRBV15	TGTGCCACCAGCAGAGGGGGGGCGCAAGAGACCCAGTACTTC	CATSRGGAQETQYF
NA	many	TRBJ1-1	TRBV6-2/TRBV6-3	TGTGCCAGCAGTTATTGGAGGCAGAACACTGAAGCTTTCTTT	CASSYWRQNTEAFF
TRBD2	many	TRBJ2-7	TRBV20-1	TGCAGTGCTAGAGACCGACTAGCGGGAGGCGAGCAGTACTTC	CSARDRLAGGEQYF
NA	many	TRBJ2-7	TRBV28	TGTGCCAGCAGTTTTCCCGGCCCGAGGGAGCAGTACTTC	CASSFPGPREQYF
NA	NA	TRBJ1-1	TRBV19	TGTGCCAGTGCGAACAACAAGAGGTACGACACTGAAGCTTTCTTT	CASANNKRYDTEAFF
TRBD1	NA	TRBJ2-1	TRBV2	TGTGCCAGCAGCCCCGGACAGGGCCATGTGGGTGAGCAGTTCTTC	CASSPGQGHVGEQFF
TRBD2	NA	TRBJ2-5	TRBV19	TGTGCCAGTAGTATGAGGACTAGCGGCAAAGAGACCCAGTACTTC	CASSMRTSGKETQYF
NA	many	TRBJ1-4	TRBV18	TGTGCCAGCTCTATCGGGAACAGAGATGAAAAACTGTTTTTT	CASSIGNRDEKLFF
TRBD2	many	TRBJ2-7	TRBV20-1	TGCAGTGCTACACGACTAGCGGGGGGCTCCTACGAGCAGTACTTC	CSATRLAGGSYEQYF
NA	few	TRBJ2-4	TRBV10-1	TGCGCCAGCAGTGAAGACCGGCACTTC	CASSEDRHF
TRBD2	NA	TRBJ2-6	TRBV20-1	TGCAGGCCCTGGGGGGGTTCTGGGGCCAACGTCCTGACTTTC	CRPWGGSGANVLTF
TRBD2	NA	TRBJ2-1	TRBV20-1	TGCAGTGCCCAGACTAGCGGGAGTCTGTCCAATGAGCAGTTCTTC	CSAQTSGSLSNEQFF
TRBD2	NA	TRBJ2-3	TRBV6-1	TGTGCCAGCAGTGAACGCGGGAGGGCCCCAGATACGCAGTATTTT	CASSERGRAPDTQYF
NA	NA	TRBJ2-2	TRBV5-6	TGTGCCAGCAGCTCGGGGGACTTCAACACCGGGGAGCTGTTTTTT	CASSSGDFNTGELFF
NA	many	TRBJ2-4	TRBV7-9	TGTGCCAGCAGCTTAGGGGCGTCAGACCGAGAGGGGATCGAGCCCAGAGCCAAAAACATTCAGTACTTC	CASSLGASDREGIEPRAKNIQYF
TRBD2	few	TRBJ2-2	TRBV6-1	TGTGCCAGCAGGACGGGGGGAGGATTGACCGGGGAGCTGTTTTTT	CASRTGGGLTGELFF
NA	NA	TRBJ1-1	TRBV29-1	TGCAGCGTTGAAACCGGACATTTGAACACTGAAGCTTTCTTT	CSVETGHLNTEAFF
NA	many	TRBJ1-6	TRBV6-1	TGTGCCAGCGCGGCAGGGGATCTTAATTCACCCCTCCACTTT	CASAAGDLNSPLHF
NA	NA	TRBJ2-7	TRBV19	TGTGCCAGCCGCAAGGGGGGAACCCTCCGAGACGAGCAGTACTTC	CASRKGGTLRDEQYF
NA	few	TRBJ2-5	TRBV6-9	TGTGCCAGCAGTTATGCTCAAGAGACCCAGTACTTC	CASSYAQETQYF
NA	many	TRBJ2-2	TRBV12-3/TRBV12-4	TGTGCCAGCAGTTTACGAGAGTACACCGGGGAGCTGTTTTTT	CASSLREYTGELFF
TRBD1	many	TRBJ1-1	TRBV20-1	TGCAGTGCTAGACCGTGGGACAGGGGATTATCCACCAACACTGAAGCTTTCTTT	CSARPWDRGLSTNTEAFF
NA	few	TRBJ2-7	TRBV28	TGTGCCAGCAGTTCCATGAACGGAGACGGGAACTACGAGCAGTACTTC	CASSSMNGDGNYEQYF
NA	NA	TRBJ1-3	TRBV5-1	TGTGCCAGCAGCTTGGCAGCGGTCTCTGGAAACACCATATATTTT	CASSLAAVSGNTIYF
TRBD2	few	TRBJ2-1	TRBV28	TGTGCCAGCAGTTTCCCGCGGACTAGCGGGAGCTCCTACAATGAGCAGTTCTTC	CASSFPRTSGSSYNEQFF
NA	NA	TRBJ2-2	TRBV7-9	TGTGCCAGCAGCTTACTGCAGGCCGGGGAGCTGTTTTTT	CASSLLQAGELFF
NA	once	TRBJ1-1	TRBV4-1	TGCGCCAGCAGCCACGGACCAGCCAGGACCTCCTTAAATGGTGCTTTCTTT	CASSHGPARTSLNGAFF
NA	NA	TRBJ2-1	TRBV28	TGTGCCAGCCGGGACCCCAGAGGCACCAATGAGCAGTTCTTC	CASRDPRGTNEQFF
TRBD2	many	TRBJ2-5	TRBV28	TGTGCCAGCAGTTTCGGAGCGGGAGCCCAAGAGACCCAGTACTTC	CASSFGAGAQETQYF
TRBD1	NA	TRBJ2-7	TRBV7-8	TGTGCCAGCAGCTTCTCCGGGACAGGGGCCATCGAGCAGTACTTC	CASSFSGTGAIEQYF
NA	many	TRBJ1-1	TRBV6-1	TGTGCCAGCAGGTGGGGGCGGGACACTGAAGCTTTCTTT	CASRWGRDTEAFF
NA	few	TRBJ1-5	TRBV20-1	TGCAGTGTCGACTCCCCTTATAGCAATCAGCCCCAGCATTTT	CSVDSPYSNQPQHF
NA	few	TRBJ2-2	TRBV7-9	TGTGCCAGCAGCGCAGCGGGTTTCACCGGGGAGCTGTTTTTT	CASSAAGFTGELFF
NA	few	TRBJ2-3	TRBV28	TGTGCCAGCAGTTTAATGGGCACAGATACGCAGTATTTT	CASSLMGTDTQYF
TRBD1	many	TRBJ2-7	TRBV27	TGTGCCAGCAGTTTCAACAGGGGGTACGAGCAGTACTTC	CASSFNRGYEQYF
NA	NA	TRBJ1-4	TRBV5-1	TGCGCCAGCAGCTTGGATGGTGACACCAGCGGAAAACTGTTTTTT	CASSLDGDTSGKLFF